These 12 T cell receptor beta chains originate from one sample sequenced in a study of blood T cell repertoires in COVID-19. Produced via immunoSEQ multiplex PCR; TCRdb's table is partial and in-frame only. The data show around 290,000 clones, with roughly nine tenths seen just once and 1.5% to 2% held by the top ten. The sample was PBMCs or T cells enriched from blood (not recorded which). The source is a woman aged 40 to 50 who had recovered from COVID-19.

The rearrangement uses TRBV2 and TRBJ2-1; a weak D match, TRBD2 (6 bases). This CDR3 has 15 amino acids. The germline CDR1 and CDR2 sequences are SNHLY and FYNNEI. V lost 9 bases, J lost 10 bases, and 25 bases lay in between. Here the CDR3 reads CASEPRGRPPQEQFF. Here the CDR3 DNA reads TGTGCCAGTGAACCTCGAGGGAGGCCCCCACAGGAGCAGTTCTTC.

This chain's CDR3 is CASSVGQGSDGYTF. CDR3 DNA sequence: TGTGCCAGCAGCGTAGGACAGGGGAGTGATGGCTACACCTTC. The rearrangement uses TRBV9 and TRBJ1-2; 8 bases map to TRBD1. The J segment lost 6 bases and the V segment lost 0 bases, leaving 4 bases of the junction unmatched. Germline-derived CDR1 and CDR2 are SGDLS and YYNGEE. The CDR3 runs to 14 residues.

This clone has more than one count but fewer than ten. The chain employs TRBV20-1 and TRBJ1-2, with a weak D call TRBD1 (6 bases). The V end lost 6 bases, the J end lost 8 bases, and 10 bases lay between the germline ends. Germline CDR1 reads DFQATT; CDR2 reads SNEGSKA (reference sequence). This CDR3 has 10 residues. In DNA, the CDR3 is TGCAGTGCCGCGGACAGCGGCTACACCTTC. Encoded protein: CSAADSGYTF.

A single count supports this clone. The V gene is TRBV5-1, the J gene TRBJ2-7, with 10 bases matching TRBD2. The ends lost 6 bases at V and 2 bases at J; junction bases unmatched: 8. Germline CDR1 SGHRS, CDR2 YFSETQ. This CDR3 region has 15 residues. CDR3 loop: CASTIGLAEPYEQYF. The CDR3 region has the DNA TGCGCCAGCACTATAGGACTAGCGGAGCCCTACGAGCAGTACTTC.

A word on this clone: This sample also contains other DNA sequences that code for the same CDR3. The chain joins TRBV5-1 to TRBJ1-1; 7 nucleotides match TRBD1. CDR1 and CDR2 (germline): SGHRS, YFSETQ. After removal of 0 bases from V and 2 bases from J, the junction contained 4 bases not matched to a gene. The CDR3 runs 15 residues. CDR3 nucleotides: TGCGCCAGCAGCTTGGTCGTAGGGGGCAACACTGAAGCTTTCTTT. Encoded protein: CASSLVVGGNTEAFF.

The chain employs TRBV19 and TRBJ1-1; TRBD1 aligns across 10 bases. Losses at the gene ends were 3 bases for V and 1 base for J; bases not matched to a gene: 8. The germline CDR1 and CDR2 sequences are LNHDA and SQIVND (reference sequence). CDR3 length equals 17 residues. The CDR3 DNA sequence: TGTGCCAGTAGTATGGGACAGGGGACTCCGTGGAACACTGAAGCTTTCTTT. Translating it yields CASSMGQGTPWNTEAFF. Full variable domain (missing parts from reference TRBV19 and TRBJ1-1): DGGITQSPKYLFRKEGQNVTLSCEQNLNHDAMYWYRQDPGQGLRLIYYSQIVNDFQKGDIAEGYSVSREKKESFPLTVTSAQKNPTAFYLCASSMGQGTPWNTEAFFGQGTRLTVV.

The rearrangement uses TRBV19 and TRBJ1-2, with 8 positions matching TRBD1. With 5 bases clipped from V and 7 bases from J, the junction kept 12 bases outside the gene matches. CDR1 is LNHDA and CDR2 is SQIVND in the germline V gene (reference sequence). CDR3 length: 15 residues. DNA of the CDR3: TGTGCCAGTAGTGGCACGGACAGGGTTTTGTTTGGCTACACCTTC. Translating it yields CASSGTDRVLFGYTF.

The gene calls are TRBV5-1 and TRBJ2-3; 7 nucleotides line up with TRBD1. The CDR3 covers 14 residues. V dropped 2 bases and J dropped 7; count of bases not matched to a gene: 7. Germline V gene data show CDR1 as SGHRS and CDR2 as YFSETQ. CDR3 sequence reads: CASSFRQGLNTQYF. The CDR3 bases are TGCGCCAGCAGCTTTCGACAGGGTTTGAATACGCAGTATTTT.

The chain combines TRBV30 with TRBJ1-1, with D possibly TRBD1 on 5 matching bases. This CDR3 has 14 residues. Trimming cost V 6 bases and J 4 bases, with 18 bases left between them. Germline V gene data show CDR1 as GTSNPN and CDR2 as SVGIG (reference sequence). The CDR3 spells CACPWGGVGTEAFF. The CDR3 DNA sequence: TGTGCCTGCCCCTGGGGGGGGGTGGGCACTGAAGCTTTCTTT.

This clone was observed once. This chain connects TRBV6-1 to TRBJ2-1, with 8 bases aligning to TRBD2. The V gene's germline CDR1 is MNHNS and CDR2 SASEGT. V shed 3 bases and J 8 bases; nucleotides not matched to a gene: 6. CDR3 length equals 14 residues. The chain's CDR3 is CASSDPGGPHEQFF. The CDR3, as DNA: TGTGCCAGCAGTGACCCGGGGGGGCCCCATGAGCAGTTCTTC.

This clone was seen a single time. The V gene is TRBV20-1, the J gene TRBJ2-1; TRBD2 matches 8 bases. From germline, CDR1 is DFQATT and CDR2 SNEGSKA (reference sequence). The CDR3 length is 14 residues. The V segment lost 3 bases and the J segment 4 bases; nucleotides outside the gene matches: 5. The CDR3 spells CSASWPSGYNEQFF. For the CDR3, the DNA is TGCAGTGCTAGTTGGCCTAGCGGGTACAATGAGCAGTTCTTC.

The V gene is TRBV6-5, the J gene TRBJ2-1; weak D call: TRBD1 (6 bases). CDR3 size: 13 residues. V was pared by 9 bases and J by 2 bases, with 11 bases between. The germline CDR1 and CDR2 sequences are MNHEY and SVGAGI. The CDR3 nucleotides read TGTGCCAGTCGGAAGGGGGCCTACAATGAGCAGTTCTTC. Translating it yields CASRKGAYNEQFF.